These T cell receptor beta chains were read from a single sample in a study of T cells in Graves' hyperthyroidism and ophthalmopathy. TCRdb recomputed calls from the multiplex PCR reads with MiXCR, one row per CDR3 protein. The sample consists of roughly 250,000 distinct CDR3 sequences, approximately 16% of them appearing once. The source material was blood. These receptor sequences come from a woman aged 18-29 years with Graves' ophthalmopathy. The CDR3 runs from the conserved cysteine through the conserved F or W. The D gene is left open where the match is weak. Only part of the rows carry a size: once, few, many, or a class if the clone is expanded.

D gene,J gene,clone size,V gene,CDR3 DNA,CDR3 protein
TRBD1,TRBJ2-3,many,TRBV10-2,TGCGCCAGCAGTGGTCCCGGGACAGGGAGGTTGGATACGCAGTATTTT,CASSGPGTGRLDTQYF
NA,TRBJ2-7,NA,TRBV7-8,TGTGCCAGCAGGAAAGACACTCCCTACGAGCAGTACTTC,CASRKDTPYEQYF
NA,TRBJ1-2,many,TRBV5-1,TGCGCCAGCAGCTTGCCAGGACAAGCCAACTATGGCTACACCTTC,CASSLPGQANYGYTF
NA,TRBJ1-1,many,TRBV20-1,TGCAGTGCTTGGGGAAGCCCAGGTCACGAAGCTTTCTTT,CSAWGSPGHEAFF
NA,TRBJ1-1,many,TRBV14,TGTGCCAGCAGCCCCAAAAGGTCGGGGAAGCGTTTGGACACTGAAGCTTTCTTT,CASSPKRSGKRLDTEAFF
TRBD2,TRBJ2-1,many,TRBV6-1,TGTGCCAGCAGGGGTCGACTAGCGGACGCCAGTGGCAATGAGCAGTTCTTC,CASRGRLADASGNEQFF
NA,TRBJ2-7,many,TRBV3-1,TGTGCCAGCAGCCTGCCGGGGACTTACTACGAGCAGTACTTC,CASSLPGTYYEQYF
TRBD2,TRBJ2-3,many,TRBV15,TGTGCCACCAGCAAACTAGCGGGAGGGCCAGATACGCAGTATTTT,CATSKLAGGPDTQYF
TRBD2,TRBJ2-2,many,TRBV24-1,TGTGCCACCAGTGACCCCTCTAGCGGGAGGGCCACCGGGGAGCTGTTTTTT,CATSDPSSGRATGELFF
TRBD2,TRBJ2-1,many,TRBV28,TGTGCCAGCAGTTTTCCCGCAGGGCGGGGGTCATGGGAGCAGTTCTTC,CASSFPAGRGSWEQFF
TRBD2,TRBJ2-7,many,TRBV27,TGTGCCAGCAGTTTTTTGTCTAGCGGTTTTACCTACGAGCAGTACTTC,CASSFLSSGFTYEQYF
NA,TRBJ1-2,many,TRBV3-1,TGTGCCAGCAGCCAAGAAGGGGGTTATGGCTACACCTTC,CASSQEGGYGYTF
TRBD2,TRBJ2-2,many,TRBV7-3,TGTGCCAGCAGCCCGTCTAGCGGGATAGTGGGGGAGCTGTTTTTT,CASSPSSGIVGELFF
TRBD2,TRBJ2-1,few,TRBV27,TGTGCCAGCAGTCCCGTCGGGGGGGCCAACAATGAGCAGTTCTTC,CASSPVGGANNEQFF
TRBD2,TRBJ2-3,NA,TRBV5-1,TGCGCCAGCAAGGTCCTAGCGGGAGGCGATACGCAGTATTTT,CASKVLAGGDTQYF
TRBD2,TRBJ2-7,many,TRBV5-1,TGCGCCAGCAGCTTGTCTTCGGGAGGCTACGAGCAGTACTTC,CASSLSSGGYEQYF
TRBD1,TRBJ1-1,many,TRBV20-1,TGCAGTGCCATGGGACAGACGAACACTGAAGCTTTCTTT,CSAMGQTNTEAFF
NA,TRBJ2-1,many,TRBV6-5,TGTGCCAGCAGTTACAAGGAGGAGACTTCGGAGTTCTTC,CASSYKEETSEFF